This passage covers 22 T cell receptor beta chains from one sample sequenced in a study of CD8 T cells in ankylosing spondylitis. TCRdb re-derived calls from the 5' RACE reads in MiXCR, one entry per CDR3 protein. Of about 260,000 distinct CDR3 sequences in the sample, approximately 24% are singletons; the top ten hold roughly 0.67%. Sequencing used blood, either unsorted or a sorted T cell fraction (not recorded which). These receptors came from a male donor with ankylosing spondylitis or in good health (not recorded which).

The CDR3, as DNA: TGTGCCAGCACGCGGGGGCCAAATCAGCCCCAGCATTTT. Protein: CASTRGPNQPQHF. This rearrangement joins TRBV6-1 to TRBJ1-5; TRBD1 might be the D (6 bases). With 7 bases removed from V and 4 bases from J, the gap between germline ends came to 11 bases. The CDR3 runs to 13 residues. Germline V lookup: CDR1 MNHNS, CDR2 SASEGT.

This clonotype was recorded at least ten times. The V gene is TRBV29-1, the J gene TRBJ2-5, with 8 bases aligning to TRBD1. This CDR3 has 12 amino acids. Germline loops: CDR1 SQVTM, CDR2 ANQGSEA. With 6 bases clipped from V and 4 bases from J, the junction kept 4 bases outside the gene matches. This CDR3 reads CSVTTGGETQYF. CDR3 DNA: TGCAGCGTGACCACAGGGGGAGAGACCCAGTACTTC.

This chain connects TRBV5-6 to TRBJ2-2, with 8 bases lining up with TRBD1. Germline V gene data show CDR1 as SGHDT and CDR2 as YYEEEE. This CDR3 contains 15 residues. Trimming at V came to 2 bases and at J to 4 bases, leaving 4 bases not matched to a gene. This CDR3 is CASSFGTGGTGELFF. The DNA of the CDR3 is TGTGCCAGCAGCTTCGGGACAGGAGGCACCGGGGAGCTGTTTTTT.

Ten or more counts support this clonotype. The chain links TRBV20-1 to TRBJ1-2; D is uncertain. From germline, CDR1 is DFQATT and CDR2 SNEGSKA (reference sequence). V shed 3 bases and J shed 4 bases, with 9 bases lying between them. CDR3 length: 12 residues. Here the CDR3 reads CSASPEGYGYTF. The CDR3 bases are TGCAGTGCTAGCCCGGAGGGCTATGGCTACACCTTC.

The table lists this clonotype with a few counts. V usage is TRBV12-3 or TRBV12-4 and J usage is TRBJ1-1; a possible D gene is TRBD1 (6 bases). This CDR3 region has 14 residues. Trimming stripped 6 bases from V and 2 bases from J, with 13 bases between. The CDR3 sequence: CASSLTGLNTEAFF. The CDR3 DNA reads as TGTGCCAGCAGCCTTACAGGGCTCAACACTGAAGCTTTCTTT.

This clonotype was detected ten times or more. The chain is built from TRBV5-1 and TRBJ2-1; D ambiguous. Germline V gene data show CDR1 as SGHRS and CDR2 as YFSETQ. The length of the CDR3 is 13 residues. The V and J ends lost 4 bases and 9 bases respectively, with 14 bases between them. This CDR3 is CASSPWGNGEQFF. CDR3 nucleotide sequence: TGCGCCAGCAGCCCCTGGGGTAACGGTGAGCAGTTCTTC.

The V and J genes are TRBV20-1 and TRBJ2-5, with 8 nucleotides matching TRBD2. Germline CDR1 and CDR2: DFQATT and SNEGSKA (reference sequence). The CDR3 consists of 14 residues. J gave up 4 bases and V 3 bases, and 7 bases lay outside the gene matches. The chain's CDR3 is CSARPGTSLETQYF. CDR3 sequence (DNA): TGCAGTGCTAGGCCCGGGACTAGTTTAGAGACCCAGTACTTC.

This clonotype was picked up many times. V and J are TRBV10-3 and TRBJ2-2; either TRBD1 or TRBD2 may supply D (6 bases each). CDR3 length: 14 residues. The V gene lost 10 bases and the J gene lost 6 bases, with 18 bases spanning the gap. Germline assignment: CDR1 ENHRY and CDR2 SYGVKD. The CDR3, as DNA: TGTGCCACCCGACCGGAGGGGGTGGCCGGGGAGCTGTTTTTT. It translates to CATRPEGVAGELFF.

This clonotype was seen many times. CDR3 in amino acids: CSARDPPYPPGTQYF. The CDR3 DNA sequence: TGCAGTGCTAGAGATCCTCCCTACCCCCCCGGTACGCAGTATTTT. J is TRBJ2-3 and V is TRBV20-1, with unresolved D. This CDR3 comprises 15 residues. V was cut by 0 bases and J by 8 bases, with 18 bases left in between. The V gene's germline CDR1 is DFQATT and CDR2 SNEGSKA (reference sequence).

In its sample, this clonotype was seen a few times. This chain joins TRBV7-3 and TRBJ2-3, with D perhaps being TRBD1 or TRBD2 (5 bases each). The germline V gene encodes CDR1 SGHTA and CDR2 FQGTGA. The CDR3 length is 15 residues. V was pared by 5 bases and J by 0 bases, with 12 bases between. CDR3 loop: CASSRGPSSTDTQYF. CDR3 bases: TGTGCCAGCAGCCGGGGACCGTCAAGCACAGATACGCAGTATTTT.

This clonotype was observed many times. This chain uses TRBV5-1 with TRBJ1-6, with D perhaps matching TRBD1 (6 bases). The ends were cut back, 0 bases at V and 14 bases at J, with 15 bases in the middle. The CDR3 consists of 14 residues. CDR1 SGHRS and CDR2 YFSETQ come from the germline V gene. As DNA, the CDR3 is TGCGCCAGCAGCTTGGAACAGGGAGGGTACACCCTCCACTTT. Its translation: CASSLEQGGYTLHF.

A few counts support this clonotype. J is TRBJ2-3 and V is TRBV6-1; 11 bases align to TRBD2. This CDR3 is built from 17 residues. Germline CDR1 reads MNHNS; CDR2 reads SASEGT. V lost 6 bases, J lost 5 bases, and 13 bases stayed unmatched. CDR3 in DNA: TGTGCCAGCAGACGCCCCTTGCTAGCGGGGGGCCTAGATACGCAGTATTTT. Translation: CASRRPLLAGGLDTQYF.

A few counts support this clonotype. This chain connects TRBV6-5 to TRBJ1-2, with 8 bases identical to TRBD1. The CDR3 is 15 amino acids. V lost 0 bases to trimming and J lost 2 bases; unmatched junction nucleotides: 2. The V gene's germline CDR1 is MNHEY and CDR2 SVGAGI. The CDR3 protein is CASSYSRTGNYGYTF. The CDR3 region has the DNA TGTGCCAGCAGTTACTCCAGGACAGGGAACTATGGCTACACCTTC.

V and J are TRBV29-1 and TRBJ2-7; 7 nucleotides match TRBD2. The germline V gene encodes CDR1 SQVTM and CDR2 ANQGSEA. V trimming: 7 bases; J trimming: 0 bases; junction bases outside the gene matches: 6. CDR3 size: 13 residues. The CDR3 protein is CSAGGGPSYEQYF. The CDR3 DNA sequence: TGCAGCGCTGGGGGGGGACCCTCCTACGAGCAGTACTTC.

The chain employs TRBV10-3 and TRBJ2-5, with 7 bases fitting TRBD1. CDR1 ENHRY and CDR2 SYGVKD come from the germline V gene. This CDR3 spans 15 amino acids. Losses at the gene ends were 2 bases for V and 2 bases for J; bases not matched to a gene: 5. The CDR3 region has the DNA TGTGCCATCAGTGAGACCGGGACAGAACAAGAGACCCAGTACTTC. Translating it yields CAISETGTEQETQYF.

This clonotype was recorded many times. Germline is not matched at one junction end, which may reflect a read error. This rearrangement joins TRBV30 to TRBJ1-1; D is unclear. CDR3 size: 13 residues. CDR1 and CDR2 (germline): GTSNPN, SVGIG (reference sequence). CDR3 amino acids: CAWTPNSNTEVFF. The CDR3 DNA reads as TGTGCCTGGACGCCCAACTCGAACACTGAAGTTTTCTTT.

This chain links TRBV20-1 with TRBJ1-2; 8 positions agree with TRBD1. The CDR3 contains 15 residues. The V gene's germline CDR1 is DFQATT and CDR2 SNEGSKA (reference sequence). With 6 bases clipped from V and 8 bases from J, the junction kept 17 bases outside the gene matches. CDR3 sequence: CSAYEGGRGPEGYTF. The CDR3 region has the DNA TGCAGTGCCTACGAGGGAGGCAGGGGGCCGGAGGGCTACACCTTC.

V usage is TRBV20-1 and J usage is TRBJ1-4; TRBD1 matches 11 bases. This CDR3 spans 14 amino acids. CDR1 and CDR2 from the germline V gene are DFQATT and SNEGSKA (reference sequence). V dropped 3 bases and J dropped 7; count of bases not matched to a gene: 4. The CDR3 coding sequence is TGCAGTGCTAGCCGGACAGGGGGCGGTGAAAAACTGTTTTTT. Protein: CSASRTGGGEKLFF.

CDR3 DNA sequence: TGTGCCAGCAGTTGGAGGCGGCCCCTGCATGGCTACACCTTC. Amino acids: CASSWRRPLHGYTF. This sequence joins TRBV12-3 or TRBV12-4 and TRBJ1-2; D call uncertain. V was cut by 4 bases and J by 6 bases, with 15 bases left in between. CDR3 size: 14 residues.

This clonotype came up many times. This chain uses TRBV20-1 with TRBJ2-5; the D gene is possibly TRBD2 (5 bases). In germline, CDR1 is DFQATT, CDR2 SNEGSKA (reference sequence). V lost 5 bases, J lost 4 bases, and 17 bases lay in between. This CDR3 is 14 amino acids long. CDR3 sequence reads: CSALHGDLGETQYF. The CDR3 DNA follows: TGCAGTGCTCTTCACGGGGATTTGGGAGAGACCCAGTACTTC.

In its sample, this clonotype was seen many times. The chain has TRBV12-3 or TRBV12-4 and TRBJ1-1, with unresolved D. The CDR3 consists of 14 residues. V gave up 1 base and J gave up 6 bases, with 12 bases separating them. Here the CDR3 DNA reads TGTGCCAGCAGTTTAGGGGTAGGGTACGCTGAAGCTTTCTTT. Its translation is CASSLGVGYAEAFF.

This clonotype was counted only a few times. The chain carries TRBV20-1 and TRBJ2-3; D is unclear. Trimming shortened V by 5 bases and J by 1 base, and 13 bases separated the two germline ends. The V gene's germline CDR1 is DFQATT and CDR2 SNEGSKA (reference sequence). The CDR3 consists of 14 residues. DNA of the CDR3: TGCAGTGCTCTCGGGCGTTGGGGCACAGATACGCAGTATTTT. Amino acids: CSALGRWGTDTQYF.